These T cell receptor beta chains were read from a single sample in a study of T cells in Graves' hyperthyroidism and ophthalmopathy. TCRdb re-called the multiplex PCR reads through MiXCR, storing one row per CDR3 protein. The table records roughly 800,000 distinct CDR3 sequences, approximately 40% of them present only once. The sequenced material came from blood. The receptors derive from a man aged 18 to 30 with Graves' hyperthyroidism. The CDR3 runs from the conserved cysteine through the conserved F or W. Each record gives: V gene, J gene, clone size, D gene, CDR3 DNA, CDR3 protein. A D gene is named only where the DNA matches it firmly. Some rows mark clone size as missing; the rest say once, few, many or name a class of expanded clone.

V gene: TRBV11-2; J gene: TRBJ1-1; clone size: -; D gene: -; CDR3 DNA: TGTGCCAGCAGCAGACGGCGGGACGGTGACACTGAAGCTTTCTTT; CDR3 protein: CASSRRRDGDTEAFF
V gene: TRBV19; J gene: TRBJ1-6; clone size: few; D gene: -; CDR3 DNA: TGTGCCAGTAGTAACAGGGATTCACCCCTCCACTTT; CDR3 protein: CASSNRDSPLHF
V gene: TRBV9; J gene: TRBJ2-5; clone size: -; D gene: TRBD2; CDR3 DNA: TGTGCCAGCAGGTCAATAGCGGGGGCCTTCCAAGAGACCCAGTACTTC; CDR3 protein: CASRSIAGAFQETQYF
V gene: TRBV29-1; J gene: TRBJ1-2; clone size: few; D gene: -; CDR3 DNA: TGCAGCGTGAGGACCCTAGCTAACTATGGCTACACCTTC; CDR3 protein: CSVRTLANYGYTF
V gene: TRBV15; J gene: TRBJ2-7; clone size: many; D gene: -; CDR3 DNA: TGTGCCACCAGCAGAGAAAGGGACATCCTCCCCTACGAGCAGTACTTC; CDR3 protein: CATSRERDILPYEQYF
V gene: TRBV5-5; J gene: TRBJ1-2; clone size: many; D gene: TRBD1; CDR3 DNA: TGTGCCAGCCTGGGACAGGGGCGTCATGGCTACACCTTC; CDR3 protein: CASLGQGRHGYTF
V gene: TRBV10-3; J gene: TRBJ1-6; clone size: -; D gene: TRBD1; CDR3 DNA: TGTGCCAGCAGTGTCAGGGGGAATGACTATAATTCACCCCTCCACTTT; CDR3 protein: CASSVRGNDYNSPLHF
V gene: TRBV19; J gene: TRBJ2-7; clone size: few; D gene: -; CDR3 DNA: TGTGCCAGTAGAGGTGTCGGGGGCCCCTACGAGCAGTACTTC; CDR3 protein: CASRGVGGPYEQYF
V gene: TRBV20-1; J gene: TRBJ1-2; clone size: many; D gene: -; CDR3 DNA: TGCAGTGCGGAGGCCGACTATGGCTACACCTTC; CDR3 protein: CSAEADYGYTF
V gene: TRBV29-1; J gene: TRBJ2-3; clone size: -; D gene: -; CDR3 DNA: TGCAGCGTTGCGGATGGAGGGATAGGCACAGATACGCAGTATTTT; CDR3 protein: CSVADGGIGTDTQYF
V gene: TRBV12-3/TRBV12-4; J gene: TRBJ1-1; clone size: -; D gene: -; CDR3 DNA: TGTGCCAGCAGTTTCGTGGGTCAGGGGACTGAAGCTTTCTTT; CDR3 protein: CASSFVGQGTEAFF
V gene: TRBV19; J gene: TRBJ1-2; clone size: many; D gene: TRBD1; CDR3 DNA: TGTGCCAGTACCGGGACAGCCTACTATGGCTACACCTTC; CDR3 protein: CASTGTAYYGYTF
V gene: TRBV12-3/TRBV12-4; J gene: TRBJ1-2; clone size: -; D gene: -; CDR3 DNA: TGTGCCAGCAGACTCGGACGCTATGGCTACACCTTC; CDR3 protein: CASRLGRYGYTF
V gene: TRBV15; J gene: TRBJ1-6; clone size: -; D gene: -; CDR3 DNA: TGTGCCACCAGCAGAGATCCGGGTGGCTCACCCCTCCACTTT; CDR3 protein: CATSRDPGGSPLHF
V gene: TRBV24-1; J gene: TRBJ1-1; clone size: many; D gene: TRBD1; CDR3 DNA: TGTGCCACTGGCAGGACAGGGGGCCTGAACACTGAAGCTTTCTTT; CDR3 protein: CATGRTGGLNTEAFF
V gene: TRBV12-3/TRBV12-4; J gene: TRBJ2-5; clone size: many; D gene: -; CDR3 DNA: TGTGCCAGCAGTTGGGTTAGCGGTGGGGAGACCCAGTACTTC; CDR3 protein: CASSWVSGGETQYF
V gene: TRBV19; J gene: TRBJ2-2; clone size: -; D gene: -; CDR3 DNA: TGTGCCAGTTTCTTCGCCGGGGAGCTGTTTTTT; CDR3 protein: CASFFAGELFF
V gene: TRBV29-1; J gene: TRBJ1-3; clone size: many; D gene: -; CDR3 DNA: TGCAGCGTTATCAGGGGCAACACCATATATTTT; CDR3 protein: CSVIRGNTIYF
V gene: TRBV19; J gene: TRBJ1-5; clone size: -; D gene: -; CDR3 DNA: TGTGCCGTAAGGGGCTGGGATCAGCCCCAGCATTTT; CDR3 protein: CAVRGWDQPQHF
V gene: TRBV12-3/TRBV12-4; J gene: TRBJ1-2; clone size: many; D gene: -; CDR3 DNA: TGTGCCAGCAGTCGGGCAGGGAACTATGGCTACACCTTC; CDR3 protein: CASSRAGNYGYTF
V gene: TRBV7-6; J gene: TRBJ2-7; clone size: -; D gene: -; CDR3 DNA: TGTGCCAGCAGCTTAGGATCAGGGGAATCATCCACCTACGAGCAGTACTTC; CDR3 protein: CASSLGSGESSTYEQYF
V gene: TRBV7-3; J gene: TRBJ2-5; clone size: many; D gene: -; CDR3 DNA: TGTGCCAGCAGCCGCGGCAGGGGACCGCGGGAGACCCAGTACTTC; CDR3 protein: CASSRGRGPRETQYF
V gene: TRBV5-3; J gene: TRBJ2-5; clone size: -; D gene: -; CDR3 DNA: TGTGCCAGCAGCTTGGGGGTTGGGGGAACGGTGTCCGGAGAGACCCAGTACTTC; CDR3 protein: CASSLGVGGTVSGETQYF
V gene: TRBV7-9; J gene: TRBJ1-3; clone size: -; D gene: TRBD1; CDR3 DNA: TGTGCCAGCAGCCCATACATGACAGGGGGCCATGAAAACACCATATATTTT; CDR3 protein: CASSPYMTGGHENTIYF
V gene: TRBV10-3; J gene: TRBJ1-1; clone size: -; D gene: TRBD1; CDR3 DNA: TGTGCCATCAGTGAGTCGACAGGGTTGGACGAAGCTTTCTTT; CDR3 protein: CAISESTGLDEAFF
V gene: TRBV24-1; J gene: TRBJ1-2; clone size: many; D gene: -; CDR3 DNA: TGTGCCACCAGTGATTCTAAGGGAAGTGGCTACACCTTC; CDR3 protein: CATSDSKGSGYTF
V gene: TRBV29-1; J gene: TRBJ1-5; clone size: many; D gene: -; CDR3 DNA: TGCAGCGTTGTAGATGGGGTTAGGGATCAGCCCCAGCATTTT; CDR3 protein: CSVVDGVRDQPQHF
V gene: TRBV20-1; J gene: TRBJ1-2; clone size: -; D gene: -; CDR3 DNA: TGCAGTGCTGTTACCGGGATCCTACTTAATGGCTATGGCTACACCTTC; CDR3 protein: CSAVTGILLNGYGYTF
V gene: TRBV7-7; J gene: TRBJ2-2; clone size: -; D gene: -; CDR3 DNA: TGTGCTAGCAGCACGGGACACCTGACCGGGGAGCTGTTTTTT; CDR3 protein: CASSTGHLTGELFF
V gene: TRBV20-1; J gene: TRBJ1-2; clone size: -; D gene: -; CDR3 DNA: TGCAGTGCTAGGGACGCAACCGATTATGGCTACACCTTC; CDR3 protein: CSARDATDYGYTF
V gene: TRBV12-3/TRBV12-4; J gene: TRBJ2-7; clone size: -; D gene: TRBD2; CDR3 DNA: TGTGCCAGCAGAACTAGCGGGAGAGTGTACTTC; CDR3 protein: CASRTSGRVYF
V gene: TRBV29-1; J gene: TRBJ1-3; clone size: -; D gene: -; CDR3 DNA: TGCAGCACCCGGTCCGGTGGGGGAAACACCATATATTTT; CDR3 protein: CSTRSGGGNTIYF
V gene: TRBV7-3; J gene: TRBJ1-6; clone size: -; D gene: TRBD1; CDR3 DNA: TGTGCCAGCAGCCAAGATGAGGGGGCTAATGTGTATTCACCCCTCCACTTT; CDR3 protein: CASSQDEGANVYSPLHF
V gene: TRBV29-1; J gene: TRBJ2-3; clone size: -; D gene: TRBD1; CDR3 DNA: TGCAGCGTTGTCACAGGGGGCACAGATACGCAGTATTTT; CDR3 protein: CSVVTGGTDTQYF
V gene: TRBV20-1; J gene: TRBJ2-7; clone size: few; D gene: -; CDR3 DNA: TGCAGTGCTAGGGATAAGACGTACGAGCAGTACTTC; CDR3 protein: CSARDKTYEQYF
V gene: TRBV6-1; J gene: TRBJ1-1; clone size: few; D gene: -; CDR3 DNA: TGTGCCAGCATAGACACCCTAGATGAAGCTTTCTTT; CDR3 protein: CASIDTLDEAFF
V gene: TRBV7-2; J gene: TRBJ1-1; clone size: -; D gene: -; CDR3 DNA: TGTGCCAGCAGCTTAGTTTTTTCGCCGAACACTGAAGCTTTCTTT; CDR3 protein: CASSLVFSPNTEAFF
V gene: TRBV20-1; J gene: TRBJ2-7; clone size: few; D gene: -; CDR3 DNA: TGCAGTGCTAGAGGGAGCCACGAGCAGTACTTC; CDR3 protein: CSARGSHEQYF
V gene: TRBV10-3; J gene: TRBJ1-2; clone size: once; D gene: TRBD1; CDR3 DNA: TGTGCCAGCAGACCCATATTAGTAGCGGACAGGTCGAACTATGGCTACACCTTC; CDR3 protein: CASRPILVADRSNYGYTF
V gene: TRBV5-5; J gene: TRBJ1-5; clone size: -; D gene: TRBD1; CDR3 DNA: TGTGCCAGCAGCTTGGCGACAGGGGCCCAGCCCCAGCATTTT; CDR3 protein: CASSLATGAQPQHF
V gene: TRBV12-3/TRBV12-4; J gene: TRBJ1-1; clone size: few; D gene: TRBD1; CDR3 DNA: TGTGCCAGCAGTTTGGGGCCCATGGGACAGCTGAACACTGAAGCTTTCTTT; CDR3 protein: CASSLGPMGQLNTEAFF
V gene: TRBV7-9; J gene: TRBJ2-7; clone size: few; D gene: -; CDR3 DNA: TGTGCCAGCAGTTACCACCGGGACACCTACGAGCAGTACTTC; CDR3 protein: CASSYHRDTYEQYF
V gene: TRBV7-9; J gene: TRBJ2-7; clone size: -; D gene: -; CDR3 DNA: TGTGCCAGCAGCTCCCCCAAAAGAAGGGGGAGGTACTACGAGCAGTACTTC; CDR3 protein: CASSSPKRRGRYYEQYF
V gene: TRBV7-2; J gene: TRBJ1-4; clone size: -; D gene: -; CDR3 DNA: TGTGCCAGCAGCTTACAACTAGCGGGGGGAACGGGGGAAAAACTGTTTTTT; CDR3 protein: CASSLQLAGGTGEKLFF
V gene: TRBV2; J gene: TRBJ1-1; clone size: -; D gene: -; CDR3 DNA: TGTGCCAGCCACCCGAGCGGGGAACCTGAAGCTTTCTTT; CDR3 protein: CASHPSGEPEAFF
V gene: TRBV13; J gene: TRBJ1-5; clone size: many; D gene: -; CDR3 DNA: TGTGCCAGCAGCTTGGCGGGGGAGCCCCAGCATTTT; CDR3 protein: CASSLAGEPQHF
V gene: TRBV7-9; J gene: TRBJ1-2; clone size: few; D gene: TRBD1; CDR3 DNA: TGTGCCAGCAGACCCGGTCAGTGGGACAGAGATGGCTACACCTTC; CDR3 protein: CASRPGQWDRDGYTF
V gene: TRBV7-2; J gene: TRBJ2-7; clone size: many; D gene: -; CDR3 DNA: TGTGCCAGCAGCCCAGCCGTGGGACACCAGTACTTC; CDR3 protein: CASSPAVGHQYF
V gene: TRBV7-8; J gene: TRBJ2-7; clone size: -; D gene: -; CDR3 DNA: TGTGCCAGCACCTGGGAGGCGGGGAGGAGCACCGGGGAGCAGTACTTC; CDR3 protein: CASTWEAGRSTGEQYF
V gene: TRBV4-2; J gene: TRBJ2-7; clone size: -; D gene: TRBD2; CDR3 DNA: TGTGCCAGCAGCCAGGATGCGGGGGGGCACTACGAGCAGTACTTC; CDR3 protein: CASSQDAGGHYEQYF
V gene: TRBV20-1; J gene: TRBJ1-1; clone size: -; D gene: -; CDR3 DNA: TGCAGCTTATGGGTCTTGAACACTGAAGCTTTCTTT; CDR3 protein: CSLWVLNTEAFF
V gene: TRBV10-2; J gene: TRBJ1-1; clone size: many; D gene: -; CDR3 DNA: TGCGCCAGCAGCTCGGACAGACTTGAAGCTTTCTTT; CDR3 protein: CASSSDRLEAFF
V gene: TRBV3-1; J gene: TRBJ2-7; clone size: few; D gene: TRBD2; CDR3 DNA: TGTGCCAGCAGCCAAGGGGACTACCCCTACGAGCAGTACTTC; CDR3 protein: CASSQGDYPYEQYF
V gene: TRBV5-1; J gene: TRBJ2-7; clone size: -; D gene: TRBD1; CDR3 DNA: TGCGCCAGCAGCTCCCCGGGACAGGGTGCTGTAGGCGAGCAGTACTTC; CDR3 protein: CASSSPGQGAVGEQYF
V gene: TRBV9; J gene: TRBJ2-2; clone size: few; D gene: TRBD1; CDR3 DNA: TGTGCCAGCAGCGGGGCGACAGGGGCGGGCACCGGGGAGCTGTTTTTT; CDR3 protein: CASSGATGAGTGELFF
V gene: TRBV19; J gene: TRBJ1-5; clone size: few; D gene: TRBD1; CDR3 DNA: TGTGCCAGTAGTACCTACAGGGGAGGGATTCATCACCCCCAGCATTTT; CDR3 protein: CASSTYRGGIHHPQHF
V gene: TRBV12-3/TRBV12-4; J gene: TRBJ2-6; clone size: -; D gene: -; CDR3 DNA: TGTGCCAGCACTGGGGTAGGTGGGGCCAACGTCCTGACTTTC; CDR3 protein: CASTGVGGANVLTF
V gene: TRBV7-9; J gene: TRBJ2-7; clone size: -; D gene: -; CDR3 DNA: TGTGCCAGCACCCTCGGAGGGACCTCCTACGAGCAGTACTTC; CDR3 protein: CASTLGGTSYEQYF